The entry below describes one T cell receptor beta chain. Its antigen is still unknown. Germline is not matched at one junction end, which may reflect a read error. This entry comes from a study of cytomegalovirus exposure and HLA in healthy donors. Study at large: Across almost 400 genotyped donors, roughly 85% landed in the Caucasian-associated ancestry cluster. Study-wide findings and caveats: For presence/absence analyses, sequencing depth was assumed to be roughly uniform across donors.

The CDR3 is made up of 12 amino acids. Germline loops: CDR1 GTSNPN, CDR2 SVGIG (reference sequence). In the PCR, 60 Vbeta and 13 Jbeta primers were used. Per the study methods: As a later analysis found, there were roughly 80 million unique TCR beta chains, of which 8.5 million to 13 million were shared. Profiling relied on immunoSEQ multiplex PCR, and the TCRdb table lists in-frame clones only, not all of them. The V and J calls and clone size were taken over from that table, and D and trimming were inferred from the DNA. Here the sample spans about 99,000 clones, around 77% being singletons. The sample was PBMCs. The sequence came from a man aged 40-55 years in good health and CMV-seronegative. The chain couples TRBV30 to TRBJ1-2; TRBD1 is a possible D gene (5 bases). CDR3 amino acids: CAWSVLGRPSAF. CDR3 DNA sequence: TGTGCCTGGAGTGTACTGGGGCGGCCGAGCGCCTTC. The variable domain in full, completed from reference TRBV30 and TRBJ1-2, reads SQTIHQWPATLVQPVGSPLSLECTVEGTSNPNLYWYRQAAGRGLQLLFYSVGIGQISSEVPQNLSASRPQDRQFILSSKKLLLSDSGFYLCAWSVLGRPSAFGSGTRLTVV.